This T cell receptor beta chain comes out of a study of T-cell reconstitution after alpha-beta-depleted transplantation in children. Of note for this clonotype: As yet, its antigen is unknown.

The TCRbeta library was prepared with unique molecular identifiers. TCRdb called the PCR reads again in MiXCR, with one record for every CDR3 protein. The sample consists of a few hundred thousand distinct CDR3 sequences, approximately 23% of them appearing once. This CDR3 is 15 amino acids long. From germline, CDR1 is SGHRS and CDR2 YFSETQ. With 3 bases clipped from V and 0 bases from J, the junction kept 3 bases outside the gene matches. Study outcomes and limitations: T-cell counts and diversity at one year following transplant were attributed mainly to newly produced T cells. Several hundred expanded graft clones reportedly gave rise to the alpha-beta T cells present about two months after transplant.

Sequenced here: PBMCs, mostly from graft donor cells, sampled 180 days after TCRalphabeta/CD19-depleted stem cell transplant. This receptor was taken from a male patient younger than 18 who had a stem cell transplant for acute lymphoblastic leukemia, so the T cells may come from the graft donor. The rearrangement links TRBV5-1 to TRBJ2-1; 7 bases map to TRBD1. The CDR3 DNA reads TGCGCCAGCAGCTGGACAGGTAGCTCCTACAATGAGCAGTTCTTC. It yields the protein CASSWTGSSYNEQFF.